What follows describes a single TCR beta chain. Its antigen is as yet unknown. The data belong to a study of T cells expressing NK-cell markers. Study-level background: All TCR beta repertoires analysed originated from sorted CD3+CD56+NKG2C+, CD3+CD56+NKG2C- and CD3+CD56-NKG2C+ T cells. One of the eight sequenced donors was seronegative, whereas the other seven were HCMV-seropositive. Notes on the study in general: HCMV specificity was not established for the expanded NKG2C+ T cell clones. Once again these clonotypes came out on top in the CD3+CD56-NKG2C+ fraction of several donors.

TCRdb re-called the 5' RACE reads and shows each CDR3 protein once, DNA omitted. This sample contains 500,000 to 700,000 distinct CDR3 sequences. In germline, CDR1 is MNHEY, CDR2 SMNVEV (reference sequence). CDR3 length: 15 residues. The sequenced material came from blood T cells: a sorted CD56 or NKG2C T cell subset, CD4+ or CD8+ T cells, or bulk PBMC T cells (not recorded which). V gene TRBV27 combines with J gene TRBJ2-1; TCRdb indicates TRBD1, and absent DNA this call remains unverified. This receptor was obtained from a man between 18 and 29 years old in good health. CDR3 loop: CASSEGTGGIGEQFF.